This entry concerns a single T cell receptor beta chain. The antigen it binds to is not known. No qualities accompany the bases; no much larger clone lies one base away. This entry is derived from a study of blood T cell repertoires in COVID-19 (dated by TCRdb to the early 2020s). Background for the entire study: Collaborator samples came from the United States, Italy and Spain and covered acute and convalescent phases of COVID-19. Nearly every sample came with metadata listing a de-identified subject ID, COVID-19 status, age in years and sex. The prospective study material was composed of cDNA or gDNA derived from T cells, B-cell-depleted T cells, or PBMCs. The samples were drawn from two sources: the first 160 participants of the ongoing ImmuneRACE study, and approximately 1,300 subjects contributed by 6 global collaborators. The dataset comprised deeply sampled blood TCRbeta repertoires from subjects exposed to, actively infected with, or recovered from COVID-19. Where available, HLA class I and class II types were obtained from metadata supplied by the sample provider rather than from assay-based typing. The repertoires were released in a freely available public database intended as a resource for research on the immune response to SARS-CoV-2. Beyond this particular receptor, the publication reports: The quantity of clinical and demographic metadata differed by source and by participant and was supplied without curation.

The CDR3 measures 17 amino acids from cysteine to phenylalanine. Only the CDR3 portion is preserved as DNA: 51 bases, with reading frame beginning at the first base. In the germline V gene, CDR1 corresponds to SGHRS and CDR2 to YFSETQ. The germline V end is reduced by 2 bases and the J end by 0 bases; junction bases left unmatched: 8. TCRbeta CDR3 regions were amplified from genomic DNA by means of the immunoSEQ Assay, a bias-controlled multiplex PCR. The original pipeline was this. Within the assay, amplification of reference gene primers was used to estimate how many nucleated cells each sample contained. Sequence reads were collapsed and filtered to measure the absolute abundance of every unique TCRbeta CDR3 rearrangement. For each sample, productive Simpson clonality was calculated by taking the square root of Simpson's diversity index across productive rearrangements. The clones in this table, taken by TCRdb from immuneACCESS, are in-frame only. Not every clone is retained; where verified, under half of the shortfall comes from an unresolved V gene, and the cause of the rest is unknown. That table is the source of V, J and clone size, and D and trimming were worked out from the DNA. The sample table shows about 150,000 clones, and roughly 80% are seen once. 25% to 30% of the sample rests with the top ten.

The collaborating institutions used their own protocols to collect whole blood in K2EDTA tubes. For TCRbeta analysis, collaborators shipped samples as frozen whole blood, isolated PBMCs, or DNA extracted from either of those sample types. This sequence was found in a woman aged 60-75 years with acute or convalescent COVID-19. The sequencing sample was made of peripheral blood. The rearranged segments are TRBV5-1 and TRBJ1-3, and 7 junction bases match TRBD1. The CDR3 region: CASSFAHRGISGNTIYF. In nucleotide form, the sequence is TGCGCCAGCAGCTTTGCGCACAGGGGAATCTCTGGAAACACCATATATTTT.